These 4 T cell receptor beta chains originate from one sample sequenced in a study of CD8+ T cells in alopecia areata. Extraction of RNA preceded its reverse transcription into cDNA, which served as the sequencing template. Measured with immunoSEQ multiplex PCR; TCRdb has only the in-frame clones, and not every one. The counts give approximately 280,000 clones, none of them seen only once; 1.2% is held by the top ten. Using CD4, CD8alpha, NKG2D, NKG2ACE and other markers, pooled cutaneous lymph node cells were sorted. The source material was CD4+ T cells sorted from a lymph node. The origin of the receptors is a C3H/HeJ mouse with alopecia areata. The strain is characterized by the MHC haplotype H2-k.

This clone was counted a few times. Genes here carry mouse names. The sequence runs out 4 residues before the end of the CDR3; the remainder is reconstructed from the germline J gene. Other DNA sequences of this sample code for an identical CDR3. This chain uses TRBV1 with TRBJ1-2; D may be TRBD1 (5 bases). CDR1 NSQYPW and CDR2 LRSPGD come from the germline V gene (reference sequence). Between the trimmed V and J ends, which lost 0 bases and 2 bases, there was a span of 7 bases. The CDR3 has 14 amino acids. Incomplete CDR3 DNA: TGCACCTGCAGTGCAGATAGGGGTAACTCC. Translating it yields CTCSADRGNS. The whole CDR3 sequence is CTCSADRGNSDYTF.

Of note for this clone: Germline and genes here are mouse. The CDR3 extends 4 residues past the end of the read, so its final part is completed from the germline J gene. The chain uses TRBV5 and TRBJ1-1; 10 bases agree with TRBD1. This CDR3 is 14 amino acids long. Trimming removed 4 bases from V and 4 bases from J; junction bases left unmatched: 3. Germline-derived CDR1 and CDR2 are LGHNA and YNLKQL (reference sequence). The CDR3 bases that were read are TGTGCCAGCAGCCGCCGGGACAGGGGCACA. Its translation is CASSRRDRGT. The CDR3 in its entirety is CASSRRDRGTEVFF.

This clone has just a few counts. Germline and genes: mouse. Read coverage stops 4 residues before the CDR3 terminus; the germline J gene supplies the remainder. The chain carries TRBV13-1 and TRBJ2-3; 12 bases fit TRBD2. The CDR3 runs 16 residues. Per the germline V gene, CDR1 is NSHNY and CDR2 is SYGAGN. J was trimmed by 0 bases and V by 4 bases; bases with no gene match: 3. CDR3 bases read: TGTGCCAGCAGTCGGGACTGGGGGGACAGTGCAGAA. Protein product: CASSRDWGDSAE. The entire CDR3 protein reads CASSRDWGDSAETLYF.

Ten or more counts support this clone. Genes and germline come from the mouse. The read terminates 4 residues ahead of where the CDR3 ends, so the germline J gene completes it. J is TRBJ2-3 and V is TRBV13-1; 11 bases agree with TRBD2. Germline V gives CDR1 NSHNY, CDR2 SYGAGN. J was trimmed by 1 base and V by 0 bases; bases with no gene match: 7. This CDR3 has 18 amino acids. Here the CDR3 reads CASSDAWTGGLGAETLYF. The part of the CDR3 DNA that was read is TGTGCCAGCAGTGATGCTTGGACTGGGGGGCTGGGTGCAGAA.